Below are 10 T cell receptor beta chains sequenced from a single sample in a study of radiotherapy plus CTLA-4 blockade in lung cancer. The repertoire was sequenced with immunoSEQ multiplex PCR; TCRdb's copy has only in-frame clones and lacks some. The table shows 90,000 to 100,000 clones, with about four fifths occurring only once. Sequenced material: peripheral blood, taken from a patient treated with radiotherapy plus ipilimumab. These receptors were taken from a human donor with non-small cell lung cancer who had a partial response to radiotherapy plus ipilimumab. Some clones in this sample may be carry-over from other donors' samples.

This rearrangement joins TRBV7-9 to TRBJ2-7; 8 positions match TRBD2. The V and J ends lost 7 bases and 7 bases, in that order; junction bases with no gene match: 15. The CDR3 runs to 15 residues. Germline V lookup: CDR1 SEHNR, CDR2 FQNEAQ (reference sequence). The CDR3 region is CASTFLSGLAEEQYF. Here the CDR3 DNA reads TGTGCCAGCACCTTTCTTTCTGGACTAGCAGAGGAGCAGTACTTC. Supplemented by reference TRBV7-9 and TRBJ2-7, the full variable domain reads DTGVSQNPRHKITKRGQNVTFRCDPISEHNRLYWYRQTLGQGPEFLTYFQNEAQLEKSRLLSDRFSAERPKGSFSTLEIQRTEQGDSAMYLCASTFLSGLAEEQYFGPGTRLTVT.

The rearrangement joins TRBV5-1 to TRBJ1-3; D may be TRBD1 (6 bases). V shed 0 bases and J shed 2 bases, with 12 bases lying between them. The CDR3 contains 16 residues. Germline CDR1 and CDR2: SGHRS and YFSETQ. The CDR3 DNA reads TGCGCCAGCAGCTTGGAGGGGGGGCGGACTGGAAACACCATATATTTT. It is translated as CASSLEGGRTGNTIYF. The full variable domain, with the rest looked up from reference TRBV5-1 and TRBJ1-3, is KAGVTQTPRYLIKTRGQQVTLSCSPISGHRSVSWYQQTPGQGLQFLFEYFSETQRNKGNFPGRFSGRQFSNSRSEMNVSTLELGDSALYLCASSLEGGRTGNTIYFGEGSWLTVV.

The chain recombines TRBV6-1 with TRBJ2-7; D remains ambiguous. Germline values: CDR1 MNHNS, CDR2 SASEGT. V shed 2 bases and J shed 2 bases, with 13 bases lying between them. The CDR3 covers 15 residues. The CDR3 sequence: CASSELFGPTYEQYF. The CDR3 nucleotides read TGTGCCAGCAGTGAACTCTTTGGGCCGACCTACGAGCAGTACTTC.

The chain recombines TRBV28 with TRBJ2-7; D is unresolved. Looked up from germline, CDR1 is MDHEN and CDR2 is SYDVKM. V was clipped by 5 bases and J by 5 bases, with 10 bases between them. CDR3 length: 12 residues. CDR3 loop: CASSGPSDEQYF. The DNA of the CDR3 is TGTGCCAGCAGTGGTCCTTCAGACGAGCAGTACTTC.

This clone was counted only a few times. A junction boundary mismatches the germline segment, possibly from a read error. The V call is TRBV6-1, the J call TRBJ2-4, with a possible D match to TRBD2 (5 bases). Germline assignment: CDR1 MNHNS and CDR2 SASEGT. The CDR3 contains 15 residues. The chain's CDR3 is CASSEVEVGRNLQYF. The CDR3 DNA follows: TGTGCCAGCAGTGAAGTGGAGGTTGGGAGAAACCTTCAGTACTTC.

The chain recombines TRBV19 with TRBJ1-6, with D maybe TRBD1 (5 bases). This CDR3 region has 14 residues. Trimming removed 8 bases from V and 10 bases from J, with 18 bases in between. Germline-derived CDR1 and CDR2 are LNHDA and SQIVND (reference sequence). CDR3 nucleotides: TGTGCCAGTCACGCGGGACCTCTCGCCTCACCCCTCCACTTT. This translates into CASHAGPLASPLHF.

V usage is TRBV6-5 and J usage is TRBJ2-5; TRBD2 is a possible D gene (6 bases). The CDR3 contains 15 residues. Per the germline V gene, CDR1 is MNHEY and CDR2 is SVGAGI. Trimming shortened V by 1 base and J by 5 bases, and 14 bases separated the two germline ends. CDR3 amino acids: CASSYLGGYRETQYF. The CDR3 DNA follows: TGTGCCAGCAGTTACTTGGGGGGTTATAGGGAGACCCAGTACTTC.

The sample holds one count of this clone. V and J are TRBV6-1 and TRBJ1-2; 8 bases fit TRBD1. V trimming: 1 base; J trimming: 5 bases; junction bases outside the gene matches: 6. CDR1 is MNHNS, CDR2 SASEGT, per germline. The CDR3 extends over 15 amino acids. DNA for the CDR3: TGTGCCAGCAGTGAAGAGGACAGGGTAGTATATGGCTACACCTTC. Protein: CASSEEDRVVYGYTF.

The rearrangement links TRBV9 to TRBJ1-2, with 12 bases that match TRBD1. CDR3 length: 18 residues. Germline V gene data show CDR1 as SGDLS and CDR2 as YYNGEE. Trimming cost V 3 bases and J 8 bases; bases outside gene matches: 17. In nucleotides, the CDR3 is TGTGCCAGCAGCGAGGGAGAGGGACAGGGGGCGTCTTTACGGGGCTACACCTTC. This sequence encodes CASSEGEGQGASLRGYTF.

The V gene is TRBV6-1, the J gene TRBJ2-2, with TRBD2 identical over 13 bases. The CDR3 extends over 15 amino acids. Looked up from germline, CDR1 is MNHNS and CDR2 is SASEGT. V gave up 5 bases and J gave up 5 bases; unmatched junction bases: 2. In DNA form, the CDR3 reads TGTGCCAGCAGTCAACTAGCGGGGGGGACCGGGGAGCTGTTTTTT. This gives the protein CASSQLAGGTGELFF.